Following are 17 T cell receptor beta chains from one sample sequenced in a study of cytomegalovirus exposure and HLA in healthy donors. A multiplex PCR was run with 60 Vbeta primers and 13 Jbeta primers. Generated by immunoSEQ multiplex PCR, the TCRdb table keeps only in-frame clones and is missing some. There are 99,000 or so clones in the sample; 65% to 90% occur only once, and 6.5% to 8.5% lies in the top ten. The sample was PBMCs. These receptors were collected from a man aged 25-40 years in good health and CMV-seropositive.

This chain connects TRBV5-1 to TRBJ2-6; 7 nucleotides align to TRBD1. The junction had 8 bases not matched to a gene; V was cut back by 6 bases and J by 2 bases. This CDR3 has 16 residues. Germline assignment: CDR1 SGHRS and CDR2 YFSETQ. CDR3 amino acids: CASTRQGEAGANVLTF. In nucleotides, the CDR3 is TGCGCCAGCACGAGGCAGGGGGAAGCTGGGGCCAACGTCCTGACTTTC.

As regards this clone: Additional DNA sequences in this sample encode the identical CDR3. J is TRBJ1-6 and V is TRBV30, with D perhaps matching TRBD1 (6 bases). The CDR3 is 17 residues long. Germline-derived CDR1 and CDR2 are GTSNPN and SVGIG (reference sequence). The V end was cut by 0 bases, the J end by 7 bases, with 19 bases between. CDR3 DNA sequence: TGTGCCTGGAGTGTACCAGGGGTTGGTCTACAAAATTCACCCCTCCACTTT. Translating gives CAWSVPGVGLQNSPLHF. Full variable domain (rest looked up from reference TRBV30 and TRBJ1-6): SQTIHQWPATLVQPVGSPLSLECTVEGTSNPNLYWYRQAAGRGLQLLFYSVGIGQISSEVPQNLSASRPQDRQFILSSKKLLLSDSGFYLCAWSVPGVGLQNSPLHFGNGTRLTVT.

This chain links TRBV28 with TRBJ2-7; a weak D match, TRBD2 (5 bases). Trimming cost V 6 bases and J 4 bases, with 13 bases left between them. CDR3 length: 13 amino acids. Per the germline V gene, CDR1 is MDHEN and CDR2 is SYDVKM. CDR3 residues: CASRKGVRYEQYF. CDR3 nucleotide sequence: TGTGCCAGCAGGAAGGGAGTGAGGTACGAGCAGTACTTC.

The rearrangement joins TRBV14 to TRBJ2-7, with TRBD1 identical over 7 bases. The CDR3 consists of 18 residues. V gave up 0 bases and J gave up 1 base; unmatched junction bases: 12. Germline V gene sequence: CDR1 SGHDN, CDR2 FVKESK. CDR3 nucleotide sequence: TGTGCCAGCAGCCAAGATATGTCGACAGGGTACGATTCCTACGAGCAGTACTTC. It encodes CASSQDMSTGYDSYEQYF.

The rearrangement uses TRBV29-1 and TRBJ2-5; tentatively, D is TRBD2 (5 bases). CDR1 and CDR2 from the germline V gene are SQVTM and ANQGSEA. Trimming took off 7 bases at V and 5 bases at J, with 20 bases between the two ends. The CDR3 has 14 residues. The CDR3: CSARSGVKFETQYF. For the CDR3, the DNA is TGCAGCGCCCGCTCCGGGGTAAAATTTGAGACCCAGTACTTC.

CDR3 coding DNA: TGTGCCAGCAGCGTAGCCGGGACAGCTTATGAAAAACTGTTTTTT. Residues: CASSVAGTAYEKLFF. The chain couples TRBV9 to TRBJ1-4; 7 bases match TRBD1. Per germline, CDR1 SGDLS and CDR2 YYNGEE. Germline trimming cut 0 bases from V and 6 bases from J; bases unmatched to any gene: 5. The CDR3 covers 15 residues.

The rearrangement joins TRBV2 to TRBJ2-7; D is unclear. CDR1 is SNHLY and CDR2 is FYNNEI in the germline V gene. The V end lost 7 bases, the J end lost 0 bases, and 16 bases lay between the germline ends. The CDR3 is 15 residues long. The chain's CDR3 is CASTEEQYRSYEQYF. DNA of the CDR3: TGTGCCAGCACCGAAGAACAGTATCGCTCCTACGAGCAGTACTTC.

The chain links TRBV7-9 to TRBJ1-2, with D possibly being TRBD1 (5 bases). The CDR3 totals 15 residues. CDR1 is SEHNR and CDR2 is FQNEAQ in the germline V gene (reference sequence). V lost 2 bases and J lost 4, with 14 bases in between. CDR3 DNA: TGTGCCAGCAGCTTAAGGGGATCAAGACTCTATGGCTACACCTTC. Encoded protein: CASSLRGSRLYGYTF.

The chain recombines TRBV27 with TRBJ1-4; D not certain. The germline CDR1 and CDR2 sequences are MNHEY and SMNVEV (reference sequence). V lost 0 bases and J 5 bases, leaving 13 bases between the germline ends. This CDR3 has 16 amino acids. The CDR3 sequence is CASSLSPHSSNEKLFF. The CDR3 nucleotides read TGTGCCAGCAGTTTATCGCCCCACAGTTCCAATGAAAAACTGTTTTTT.

This chain joins TRBV4-1 and TRBJ2-2, with 15 bases fitting TRBD2. There are 18 residues in the CDR3. Germline V gives CDR1 MGHRA, CDR2 YSYEKL. V lost 3 bases, J lost 7 bases, and 9 bases stayed unmatched. CDR3 amino acids: CASSQGTSGGPRNGELFF. The CDR3 DNA sequence: TGCGCCAGCAGCCAGGGGACTAGCGGGGGGCCGCGCAACGGGGAGCTGTTTTTT.

The chain has TRBV29-1 and TRBJ1-2; 11 bases are shared with TRBD1. Per germline, CDR1 SQVTM and CDR2 ANQGSEA. The CDR3 is made up of 14 amino acids. The ends lost 6 bases at V and 6 bases at J; junction bases unmatched: 9. DNA of the CDR3: TGCAGCGTCGTTAAGTGGGACAGGGGGAATGGCTACACCTTC. This encodes CSVVKWDRGNGYTF. The variable domain in full, with the rest retrieved from reference TRBV29-1 and TRBJ1-2, is SAVISQKPSRDICQRGTSLTIQCQVDSQVTMMFWYRQQPGQSLTLIATANQGSEATYESGFVIDKFPISRPNLTFSTLTVSNMSPEDSSIYLCSVVKWDRGNGYTFGSGTRLTVV.

The J gene is TRBJ1-6, the V gene TRBV28; no reliable D call. CDR3 length equals 15 residues. V lost 5 bases and J 8 bases, leaving 16 bases between the germline ends. Germline-derived CDR1 and CDR2 are MDHEN and SYDVKM. DNA for the CDR3: TGTGCCAGCAGTCCCGCGTCTGAGGGAGATTCACCCCTCCACTTT. Its protein is CASSPASEGDSPLHF.

This clone was seen a single time. The V gene is TRBV10-3, the J gene TRBJ1-4; D is possibly TRBD1 (6 bases). Germline CDR1 and CDR2: ENHRY and SYGVKD. V shed 4 bases and J shed 12 bases, with 15 bases lying between them. The CDR3 loop spans 13 amino acids. CDR3 sequence: CAISGGPGEQLFF. For the CDR3, the DNA is TGTGCCATCAGTGGGGGGCCAGGCGAACAACTGTTTTTT.

As concerns this clone: An end of the junction does not agree with germline; a read error may underlie this. V is TRBV4-3 and J is TRBJ2-1; TRBD2 agrees at 11 bases. Germline V gene lookup returns CDR1 LGHNA and CDR2 YSLEER. The CDR3 loop spans 17 amino acids. This CDR3 reads CASSLYTTSGAYSEQFF. CDR3 nucleotide sequence: TGCGCCAGCAGCCTTTACACGACTAGCGGGGCCTACAGTGAGCAGTTCTTC.

The chain employs TRBV5-1 and TRBJ1-2; the match to TRBD1 covers 8 bases. Trimming at V came to 0 bases and at J to 5 bases, leaving 6 bases not matched to a gene. CDR3 length: 15 residues. The germline gives CDR1 SGHRS, CDR2 YFSETQ. CDR3 in amino acids: CASSLVPGGIYGYTF. The CDR3 DNA reads as TGCGCCAGCAGCTTGGTACCAGGGGGCATTTATGGCTACACCTTC.

The V gene is TRBV19, the J gene TRBJ2-7; possibly TRBD2 for D (5 bases). The germline CDR1 and CDR2 sequences are LNHDA and SQIVND (reference sequence). V lost 6 bases and J 5 bases, leaving 20 bases between the germline ends. The CDR3 totals 15 residues. The CDR3: CASSPGLSREHEQYF. The CDR3 bases are TGTGCCAGTAGCCCCGGTCTTAGTCGGGAACACGAGCAGTACTTC. The whole variable domain, remainder taken from reference TRBV19 and TRBJ2-7, is DGGITQSPKYLFRKEGQNVTLSCEQNLNHDAMYWYRQDPGQGLRLIYYSQIVNDFQKGDIAEGYSVSREKKESFPLTVTSAQKNPTAFYLCASSPGLSREHEQYFGPGTRLTVT.

The CDR3 bases are TGTGCCAGCAGCTTGCGGCGACTAAGACAAGAGACCCAGTACTTC. Translated, it gives CASSLRRLRQETQYF. This chain uses TRBV5-6 with TRBJ2-5; D may be TRBD2 (5 bases). Germline CDR1 is SGHDT and CDR2 is YYEEEE. Trimming shortened V by 1 base and J by 2 bases, and 12 bases separated the two germline ends. There are 15 residues in the CDR3.